These 27 T cell receptor beta chains originate from one sample sequenced in a study of cytomegalovirus exposure and HLA in healthy donors. Primers: 60 Vbeta forward and 13 Jbeta reverse. The method was immunoSEQ multiplex PCR; TCRdb's version includes in-frame clones alone and lacks a portion of them. The repertoire table contains roughly 190,000 clones. What was sequenced was PBMCs. Receptors were obtained from a man aged 25-45 years in good health and CMV-seronegative.

This rearrangement joins TRBV28 to TRBJ2-3; TRBD2 matches 11 bases. V lost 6 bases to trimming and J lost 3 bases; unmatched junction nucleotides: 5. This CDR3 is built from 15 residues. CDR1 and CDR2 (germline): MDHEN, SYDVKM. The CDR3 DNA reads TGTGCCAGCAGCCATAGCGGGAGGGTGACAGATACGCAGTATTTT. Its protein is CASSHSGRVTDTQYF. Based on the CDR3 plus reference TRBV28 and TRBJ2-3, the full variable domain is DVKVTQSSRYLVKRTGEKVFLECVQDMDHENMFWYRQDPGLGLRLIYFSYDVKMKEKGDIPEGYSVSREKKERFSLILESASTNQTSMYLCASSHSGRVTDTQYFGPGTRLTVL.

This chain joins TRBV4-2 and TRBJ2-1; the match to TRBD1 covers 9 bases. Germline V gene lookup returns CDR1 LGHNA and CDR2 YNFKEQ. The CDR3 extends over 15 amino acids. V shed 1 base and J 7 bases; nucleotides not matched to a gene: 5. The chain's CDR3 is CASSQAGQGSNEQFF. The CDR3, as DNA: TGTGCCAGCAGCCAAGCAGGACAGGGGAGTAATGAGCAGTTCTTC.

This chain joins TRBV5-6 and TRBJ2-7; D may be TRBD2 (5 bases). CDR3 length: 13 amino acids. Germline-derived CDR1 and CDR2 are SGHDT and YYEEEE. V lost 5 bases to trimming and J lost 3 bases, with 12 bases between them. The DNA of the CDR3 is TGTGCCAGCAGTCTAGGGAGTTACTACGAGCAGTACTTC. This sequence encodes CASSLGSYYEQYF.

The V and J genes are TRBV5-6 and TRBJ2-5, with 7 bases identical to TRBD2. The CDR3 consists of 13 residues. Germline CDR1 reads SGHDT; CDR2 reads YYEEEE. After removal of 4 bases from V and 3 bases from J, the junction contained 3 bases not matched to a gene. Written as DNA, the CDR3 is TGTGCCAGCAGCCCCCGGGGGGAAGAGACCCAGTACTTC. It specifies CASSPRGEETQYF.

The chain is built from TRBV5-4 and TRBJ2-5, with 10 bases aligning to TRBD1. Judging by the DNA end, TRBJ2-7 fits better; the J call may be wrong. Per the germline V gene, CDR1 is SGHNT and CDR2 is YYREEE (reference sequence). The CDR3 is 16 amino acids. CDR3 coding DNA: TGTGCCAGCACCCCGGTCGGGACAGGGGTCTCCTACGAGCAGTACTTC. This encodes CASTPVGTGVSYEQYF.

The V gene is TRBV6-5, the J gene TRBJ1-4; 9 bases align to TRBD1. The CDR3 consists of 15 residues. Unmatched junction bases numbered 10, after V lost 6 bases and J lost 8 bases. Looked up from germline, CDR1 is MNHEY and CDR2 is SVGAGI. The DNA for the CDR3 is TGTGCCAGCAGGATTAACAGGGGGCCGGGCGAAAAACTGTTTTTT. Its translation is CASRINRGPGEKLFF.

This chain links TRBV9 with TRBJ1-2; TRBD1 might be the D (6 bases). CDR3 size: 16 residues. Germline CDR1 is SGDLS and CDR2 is YYNGEE. With 4 bases removed from V and 0 bases from J, the gap between germline ends came to 16 bases. CDR3 residues: CASSPGTLRANYGYTF. The CDR3 DNA follows: TGTGCCAGCAGCCCAGGGACACTAAGAGCTAACTATGGCTACACCTTC.

J is TRBJ1-1 and V is TRBV7-7; no definite D call. Trimming left V 4 bases short and J 0 bases short, with 6 bases between. Germline V gene lookup returns CDR1 SSHAT and CDR2 FNYEAQ (reference sequence). There are 13 residues in the CDR3. DNA for the CDR3: TGTGCCAGCAGCTCGAGTATGAACACTGAAGCTTTCTTT. It yields the protein CASSSSMNTEAFF.

V gene TRBV4-1 combines with J gene TRBJ2-2; D possibly corresponds to TRBD1 (6 bases). In germline, CDR1 is MGHRA, CDR2 YSYEKL. Trimming pared 4 bases from V and 2 bases from J, leaving 11 bases between. This CDR3 spans 15 amino acids. As DNA, the CDR3 is TGCGCCAGCAGCCGACCAGGGGAAAACACCGGGGAGCTGTTTTTT. Protein sequence: CASSRPGENTGELFF.

This chain connects TRBV9 to TRBJ1-1; D unclear. The CDR3 is made up of 13 amino acids. Trimming pared 0 bases from V and 0 bases from J, leaving 3 bases between. Germline CDR1 is SGDLS and CDR2 is YYNGEE. The CDR3 loop reads CASSVAMNTEAFF. In DNA, the CDR3 is TGTGCCAGCAGCGTAGCCATGAACACTGAAGCTTTCTTT.

The rearrangement links TRBV7-6 to TRBJ2-1, with a weak D call TRBD1 (6 bases). This CDR3 is 17 amino acids long. Looked up from germline, CDR1 is SGHVS and CDR2 is FNYEAQ. V dropped 4 bases and J dropped 6 bases, with 22 bases sitting between them. The CDR3 sequence is CASSSIVGGELGNEQFF. CDR3 in DNA: TGTGCCAGCAGCTCAATCGTAGGGGGAGAGTTGGGCAATGAGCAGTTCTTC.

The chain uses TRBV9 and TRBJ2-1; the match to TRBD2 covers 9 bases. Germline V gives CDR1 SGDLS, CDR2 YYNGEE. After removal of 2 bases from V and 0 bases from J, the junction contained 12 bases not matched to a gene. The CDR3 extends over 19 amino acids. DNA for the CDR3: TGTGCCAGCAGCGTCAGGGTGTATGGGCGGGGGGGCTCCTACAATGAGCAGTTCTTC. This translates into CASSVRVYGRGGSYNEQFF. Based on the CDR3 plus reference TRBV9 and TRBJ2-1, the full variable domain is DSGVTQTPKHLITATGQRVTLRCSPRSGDLSVYWYQQSLDQGLQFLIQYYNGEERAKGNILERFSAQQFPDLHSELNLSSLELGDSALYFCASSVRVYGRGGSYNEQFFGPGTRLTVL.

J is TRBJ1-3 and V is TRBV13, with D hard to call. Trimming took 0 bases from V and 0 from J, leaving 12 bases between them. Germline lookup yields CDR1 PRHDT and CDR2 FYEKMQ (reference sequence). The CDR3 is made up of 17 amino acids. The CDR3 DNA reads as TGTGCCAGCAGCTTAGGCTTCCGGGTAAACTCTGGAAACACCATATATTTT. This gives the protein CASSLGFRVNSGNTIYF.

The gene calls are TRBV5-4 and TRBJ2-3; TRBD2 matches at 8 bases. Germline-derived CDR1 and CDR2 are SGHNT and YYREEE (reference sequence). V shed 0 bases, J shed 1 base, and the junction held 4 bases outside the gene matches. The CDR3 is 16 amino acids. CDR3 in DNA: TGTGCCAGCAGCTTGGGTCGGGGGGGCCGCACAGATACGCAGTATTTT. Its protein is CASSLGRGGRTDTQYF.

The rearrangement uses TRBV5-6 and TRBJ2-1, with 7 bases lining up with TRBD2. The ends lost 1 base at V and 4 bases at J; junction bases unmatched: 11. This CDR3 contains 17 residues. CDR1 is SGHDT and CDR2 is YYEEEE in the germline V gene. The CDR3 coding sequence is TGTGCCAGCAGCTTGCCCAGCGGGGTTTCTGCATACAATGAGCAGTTCTTC. Residues: CASSLPSGVSAYNEQFF.

The rearrangement joins TRBV13 to TRBJ2-7, with 9 bases fitting TRBD1. The CDR3 extends over 15 amino acids. Trimming cost V 5 bases and J 5 bases; bases outside gene matches: 10. Germline V lookup: CDR1 PRHDT, CDR2 FYEKMQ (reference sequence). For the CDR3, the DNA is TGTGCCAGCAGCGGCCGGACAGGGGCCTGGCACGAGCAGTACTTC. It specifies CASSGRTGAWHEQYF.

V is TRBV5-6 and J is TRBJ2-6, with D perhaps matching TRBD1 (6 bases). The germline V and J ends were trimmed by 4 bases and 2 bases, with 16 bases remaining between them. CDR1 and CDR2 from the germline V gene are SGHDT and YYEEEE. The CDR3 totals 17 residues. DNA for the CDR3: TGTGCCAGCAGCCCCCAAGTACAGGGCACTGGGGCCAACGTCCTGACTTTC. This sequence encodes CASSPQVQGTGANVLTF.

This chain joins TRBV30 and TRBJ2-2; D is possibly TRBD2 (5 bases). Looked up from germline, CDR1 is GTSNPN and CDR2 is SVGIG (reference sequence). The CDR3 spans 14 residues. The ends were cut back, 3 bases at V and 0 bases at J, with 8 bases in the middle. CDR3 in DNA: TGTGCCTGGAGAAAACTAGCGAACACCGGGGAGCTGTTTTTT. Residues: CAWRKLANTGELFF.

The genes are TRBV25-1 and TRBJ1-1; 9 bases align to TRBD1. Germline lookup yields CDR1 MGHDK and CDR2 SYGVNS. V was pared by 6 bases and J by 5 bases, with 7 bases of the junction left unmatched. The length of the CDR3 is 14 residues. The CDR3 here is CASSRQGVTTEAFF. CDR3 in DNA: TGTGCCAGCAGCAGACAGGGGGTTACTACTGAAGCTTTCTTT.

V usage is TRBV6-1 and J usage is TRBJ1-1; perhaps TRBD1 as D (6 bases). Germline V CDR1 and CDR2: MNHNS, SASEGT. The CDR3 contains 13 residues. Trimming removed 11 bases from V and 1 base from J, with 14 bases in between. CDR3 DNA: TGTGCCTCTATCCAGGGGAAGAACACTGAAGCTTTCTTT. Translating it yields CASIQGKNTEAFF.

V and J are TRBV19 and TRBJ2-7; 11 positions agree with TRBD2. This CDR3 contains 15 residues. Unmatched junction bases numbered 2, after V lost 3 bases and J lost 1 base. From germline, CDR1 is LNHDA and CDR2 SQIVND (reference sequence). The CDR3, as DNA: TGTGCCAGTAGTATGGGGACTAGCGGTTCCTACGAGCAGTACTTC. Protein: CASSMGTSGSYEQYF.

The J gene is TRBJ2-7, the V gene TRBV7-2; TRBD2 is a possible D gene (5 bases). Germline lookup yields CDR1 SGHTA and CDR2 FQGNSA. This CDR3 spans 15 amino acids. V was cut by 6 bases and J by 0 bases, with 15 bases left in between. This chain's CDR3 is CASSPQTGISYEQYF. DNA of the CDR3: TGTGCCAGCAGTCCTCAGACGGGAATCTCCTACGAGCAGTACTTC.

For this clone: At one end, the junction sequence differs from germline, possibly due to a read error. The V and J genes are TRBV6-1 and TRBJ2-1, with D possibly matching TRBD2 (6 bases). Germline V gene data show CDR1 as MNHNS and CDR2 as SASEGT. The CDR3 loop spans 17 amino acids. CDR3 sequence reads: CAISDPGGSGDYNEQFF. The CDR3 coding sequence is TGTGCCATCAGTGACCCCGGAGGTTCGGGGGATTACAATGAGCAGTTCTTC.

The chain couples TRBV10-3 to TRBJ1-1, with D perhaps TRBD1 (5 bases). V lost 4 bases, J lost 4 bases, and 7 bases lay in between. This CDR3 spans 12 amino acids. The germline V gene has CDR1 ENHRY and CDR2 SYGVKD. The CDR3 DNA is TGTGCCATCAGTGGGGGGGGCACTGAAGCTTTCTTT. Translating gives CAISGGGTEAFF.

The genes are TRBV5-4 and TRBJ1-5; D might be TRBD1 (5 bases). This CDR3 has 13 amino acids. Germline CDR1 SGHNT, CDR2 YYREEE (reference sequence). Trimming removed 1 base from V and 9 bases from J, with 11 bases in between. CDR3 sequence: CASSLRGSGPQHF. The CDR3 DNA sequence: TGTGCCAGCAGCTTGAGGGGATCCGGGCCCCAGCATTTT.

The chain is built from TRBV7-8 and TRBJ1-5; D remains unclear. Germline values: CDR1 SGHVS, CDR2 FQNEAQ. The CDR3 is 15 residues long. The V end was cut by 5 bases, the J end by 0 bases, with 11 bases between. CDR3 bases: TGTGCCAGCAGCACCGGAGCAAATAGCAATCAGCCCCAGCATTTT. Amino acid sequence: CASSTGANSNQPQHF.

The chain combines TRBV10-1 with TRBJ2-7; perhaps TRBD2 as D (7 bases). Germline CDR1 WNHNN, CDR2 SYGVQD (reference sequence). The CDR3 loop spans 17 amino acids. The V gene lost 0 bases and the J gene lost 4 bases, with 19 bases spanning the gap. The CDR3 DNA sequence: TGCGCCAGCAGTGAGTCCGGGGGGCTAGGTCCCCAATACGAGCAGTACTTC. Protein: CASSESGGLGPQYEQYF.